The 19 T cell receptor beta chains in this list originate from one sample, sequenced in a study of cytomegalovirus exposure and HLA in healthy donors. Primers for the PCR totalled 60 Vbeta and 13 Jbeta. Measured with immunoSEQ multiplex PCR; TCRdb has only the in-frame clones, and not every one. The sample has approximately 50,000 clones; roughly 53% are singletons. The sample taken for sequencing was PBMCs. These receptors were taken from a human donor in good health.

The CDR3 sequence is CSVEGQTGIQAFF. DNA of the CDR3: TGCAGCGTTGAGGGACAGACCGGGATTCAAGCTTTCTTT. The V call is TRBV29-1, the J call TRBJ1-1, with 7 bases fitting TRBD1. This CDR3 has 13 amino acids. Germline V lookup: CDR1 SQVTM, CDR2 ANQGSEA. After removal of 3 bases from V and 9 bases from J, the junction contained 10 bases not matched to a gene.

The CDR3 spells CASTWGGLPGSGANVLTF. The CDR3 coding sequence is TGTGCCAGCACCTGGGGGGGCCTTCCTGGGTCTGGGGCCAACGTCCTGACTTTC. V is TRBV5-8 and J is TRBJ2-6; a possible D gene is TRBD2 (7 bases). The CDR3 length is 18 residues. V was clipped by 6 bases and J by 1 base, with 20 bases between them. CDR1 is SGHTS and CDR2 is YDEGEE in the germline V gene.

The rearrangement joins TRBV29-1 to TRBJ2-5; the match to TRBD2 covers 7 bases. Unmatched junction bases numbered 8, after V lost 8 bases and J lost 2 bases. Germline-derived CDR1 and CDR2 are SQVTM and ANQGSEA. CDR3 size: 13 residues. The chain's CDR3 is CSYEGGGQETQYF. CDR3 nucleotide sequence: TGCAGCTACGAGGGCGGGGGACAAGAGACCCAGTACTTC.

The chain links TRBV30 to TRBJ1-3; no clear D. Germline CDR1 reads GTSNPN; CDR2 reads SVGIG (reference sequence). V gave up 3 bases and J gave up 0 bases, with 12 bases separating them. The CDR3 spans 15 residues. The CDR3 reads CAWRELEISGNTIYF. The CDR3 DNA sequence: TGTGCCTGGAGAGAACTAGAAATCTCTGGAAACACCATATATTTT.

The chain is built from TRBV30 and TRBJ1-1, with D hard to call. CDR3 length: 12 residues. The V end lost 2 bases, the J end lost 1 base, and 5 bases lay between the germline ends. The germline V gene encodes CDR1 GTSNPN and CDR2 SVGIG (reference sequence). CDR3 sequence: CAWSPQNTEAFF. The DNA for the CDR3 is TGTGCCTGGAGTCCACAGAACACTGAAGCTTTCTTT.

The sample holds one count of this clone. This chain joins TRBV30 and TRBJ1-2; 10 bases fit TRBD1. V shed 4 bases and J 4 bases; nucleotides not matched to a gene: 9. Germline-derived CDR1 and CDR2 are GTSNPN and SVGIG (reference sequence). This CDR3 has 15 residues. The CDR3 here is CAWTPGQGIGYGYTF. CDR3 in DNA: TGTGCCTGGACCCCGGGACAGGGGATAGGCTATGGCTACACCTTC.

The rearrangement links TRBV11-2 to TRBJ1-3; D is unresolved. In germline, CDR1 is SGHAT, CDR2 FQNNGV. The CDR3 is 12 amino acids. Trimming shortened V by 5 bases and J by 16 bases, and 18 bases separated the two germline ends. In DNA, the CDR3 is TGTGCCAGCAGCCCAACGGGGTTCACCCCCTATTTT. The encoded protein is CASSPTGFTPYF. The full variable domain, rest sourced from reference TRBV11-2 and TRBJ1-3, is EAGVAQSPRYKIIEKRQSVAFWCNPISGHATLYWYQQILGQGPKLLIQFQNNGVVDDSQLPKDRFSAERLKGVDSTLKIQPAKLEDSAVYLCASSPTGFTPYFGEGSWLTVV.

In DNA form, the CDR3 reads TGTGCCAGCAGGAGCTCGGGGGGTAGCAATCAGCCCCAGCATTTT. This gives the protein CASRSSGGSNQPQHF. This rearrangement joins TRBV6-5 to TRBJ1-5; perhaps TRBD1 as D (5 bases). The CDR3 spans 15 residues. Germline lookup yields CDR1 MNHEY and CDR2 SVGAGI. V was pared by 6 bases and J by 0 bases, with 12 bases between.

The chain recombines TRBV19 with TRBJ1-2, with 7 bases aligning to TRBD1. The trim removed 11 bases at V and 4 bases at J, leaving 7 bases unmatched. The CDR3 is 12 residues long. Germline V gene data show CDR1 as LNHDA and CDR2 as SQIVND (reference sequence). The CDR3 here is CAGNRQGYGYTF. Here the CDR3 DNA reads TGTGCCGGTAATAGACAGGGCTATGGCTACACCTTC.

This clone was detected a few times. This chain uses TRBV2 with TRBJ1-1; D is uncertain. CDR3 length: 13 amino acids. V shed 8 bases and J shed 0 bases, with 10 bases lying between them. Germline values: CDR1 SNHLY, CDR2 FYNNEI. CDR3 in DNA: TGTGCCAGCTCCCCGGAGGTGAACACTGAAGCTTTCTTT. Its protein product is CASSPEVNTEAFF.

This chain uses TRBV6-5 with TRBJ1-2; TRBD1 aligns across 7 bases. The CDR3 sequence is 14 residues long. J was trimmed by 8 bases and V by 1 base; bases with no gene match: 7. Germline V CDR1 and CDR2: MNHEY, SVGAGI. CDR3 residues: CASSYWDRHAGYTF. The CDR3 DNA follows: TGTGCCAGCAGTTACTGGGACAGACATGCGGGCTACACCTTC.

There are many counts of this clone. One end of the junction fails to match germline, which may point to a read error. The chain uses TRBV7-7 and TRBJ2-7; TRBD2 matches at 7 bases. Per germline, CDR1 SSHAT and CDR2 FNYEAQ (reference sequence). The CDR3 length is 14 residues. CDR3 sequence (DNA): TGTGCTAGCAGCGTCGGACTAGGCGCCTACGAGCAGTACTTC. Amino acids: CASSVGLGAYEQYF.

In this sample, this clone turned up a few times. The chain combines TRBV25-1 with TRBJ2-7; TRBD1 matches 9 bases. The CDR3 length is 14 residues. Trimming took 6 bases from V and 5 from J; bases not matched to a gene: 8. Germline CDR1 and CDR2: MGHDK and SYGVNS. The CDR3: CASRRTGAMNEQYF. CDR3 DNA: TGTGCCAGCAGGCGGACAGGGGCGATGAACGAGCAGTACTTC.

This sequence joins TRBV6-5 and TRBJ1-6; the match to TRBD1 covers 7 bases. V shed 8 bases, J shed 9 bases, and the junction held 7 bases outside the gene matches. This CDR3 comprises 13 residues. Per germline, CDR1 MNHEY and CDR2 SVGAGI. CDR3 DNA: TGTGCCAGCTCCCCCGACAGGGCTTCACCCCTCCACTTT. This sequence encodes CASSPDRASPLHF.

The chain couples TRBV18 to TRBJ1-1, with a tentative D call TRBD1 (5 bases). Germline V gives CDR1 KGHSH, CDR2 LQKENI. V lost 1 base, J lost 1 base, and 10 bases lay in between. This CDR3 spans 15 amino acids. CDR3 region: CASSPRPGQNTEAFF. CDR3 coding DNA: TGTGCCAGCTCACCACGCCCCGGACAGAACACTGAAGCTTTCTTT.

This clone has only one observation. The CDR3 sequence: CASSLAPGVEGYSALETQYF. The DNA for the CDR3 is TGCGCCAGCAGCTTGGCGCCGGGGGTCGAAGGTTATTCAGCCCTTGAGACCCAGTACTTC. This sequence joins TRBV5-1 and TRBJ2-5, with D perhaps matching TRBD2 (6 bases). CDR1 is SGHRS and CDR2 is YFSETQ in the germline V gene. Trimming shortened V by 0 bases and J by 5 bases, and 29 bases separated the two germline ends. This CDR3 region has 20 residues. The complete variable domain, with remaining parts taken from reference TRBV5-1 and TRBJ2-5, reads KAGVTQTPRYLIKTRGQQVTLSCSPISGHRSVSWYQQTPGQGLQFLFEYFSETQRNKGNFPGRFSGRQFSNSRSEMNVSTLELGDSALYLCASSLAPGVEGYSALETQYFGPGTRLLVL.

Regarding this clone: A junction boundary mismatches the germline segment, possibly from a read error. The same CDR3 arises from other DNA sequences in this sample as well. The chain recombines TRBV7-9 with TRBJ1-6; D is possibly TRBD1 (6 bases). CDR1 and CDR2 (germline): SEHNR, FQNEAQ (reference sequence). The CDR3 spans 15 residues. CDR3 nucleotides: TGTGCCAGCAGCTCCAGACAGGCTATGAATTCACCCCTCCACTTC. This encodes CASSSRQAMNSPLHF.

This clone has a handful of counts. The chain carries TRBV5-4 and TRBJ1-4, with D maybe TRBD1 (6 bases). CDR3 length equals 15 residues. Trimming left V 1 base short and J 8 bases short, with 15 bases between. Per the germline V gene, CDR1 is SGHNT and CDR2 is YYREEE (reference sequence). CDR3 loop: CASSLSGALKEKLFF. CDR3 nucleotides: TGTGCCAGCAGCTTGTCAGGGGCCCTTAAGGAAAAACTGTTTTTT.

CDR3 sequence reads: CASSIQGLGDSPLHF. CDR3 in DNA: TGTGCCAGCAGTATACAGGGCCTTGGGGATTCACCCCTCCACTTT. The chain has TRBV6-1 and TRBJ1-6; possibly TRBD1 for D (6 bases). CDR3 size: 15 residues. Germline loops: CDR1 MNHNS, CDR2 SASEGT. V was shortened by 5 bases and J by 8 bases, with 16 bases between the two germline ends.